These 30 T cell receptor beta chains were all obtained from the same sample, sequenced in a study of blood T cell repertoires in COVID-19. Using immunoSEQ multiplex PCR, the repertoire was profiled, and TCRdb retains in-frame clones only, with some absent. This sample has 160,000 or so clones; roughly 87% occur once, and the top ten carry roughly 1.2%. The specimen was PBMCs or T cells enriched from blood (not recorded which). The receptors derive from a human donor with acute COVID-19. The donor label of this sample is uncertain.

CDR3 coding DNA: TGCGCCAGCAGCTTGGACAGGGGGTTGTACGCAGAAAAACTGTTTTTT. Amino acid sequence: CASSLDRGLYAEKLFF. The chain has TRBV5-1 and TRBJ1-4; 8 bases line up with TRBD1. V lost 0 bases to trimming and J lost 8 bases; unmatched junction nucleotides: 9. CDR1 is SGHRS, CDR2 YFSETQ, per germline. This CDR3 comprises 16 residues. Full variable domain (missing parts from reference TRBV5-1 and TRBJ1-4): KAGVTQTPRYLIKTRGQQVTLSCSPISGHRSVSWYQQTPGQGLQFLFEYFSETQRNKGNFPGRFSGRQFSNSRSEMNVSTLELGDSALYLCASSLDRGLYAEKLFFGSGTQLSVL.

This clone was counted between two and nine times. The rearrangement links TRBV4-1 to TRBJ2-1; D uncertain. This CDR3 comprises 15 residues. Germline CDR1 reads MGHRA; CDR2 reads YSYEKL. Trimming took 3 bases from V and 8 from J, leaving 17 bases between them. CDR3 protein: CASSQTFLLSDEQFF. The CDR3 coding sequence is TGCGCCAGCAGCCAGACGTTCCTACTAAGCGATGAGCAGTTCTTC.

V and J are TRBV3-1 (or the pseudogene TRBV3-2) and TRBJ2-3, with 10 bases fitting TRBD2. Germline V gives CDR1 LGHDT, CDR2 YNNKEL (reference sequence). With 0 bases clipped from V and 4 bases from J, the junction kept 1 base outside the gene matches. This CDR3 is built from 15 residues. CDR3: CASSQDLAGADTQYF. As DNA, the CDR3 is TGTGCCAGCAGCCAAGATCTAGCGGGGGCAGATACGCAGTATTTT.

The chain recombines TRBV2 with TRBJ1-4; D gene unclear. This CDR3 is 16 amino acids long. Per germline, CDR1 SNHLY and CDR2 FYNNEI. V dropped 5 bases and J dropped 0 bases, with 13 bases sitting between them. CDR3 loop: CASSRSVPATNEKLFF. In DNA, the CDR3 is TGTGCCAGCAGTCGGAGCGTCCCTGCAACTAATGAAAAACTGTTTTTT.

CDR3: CASTHTDRDEQYF. The CDR3 nucleotides are TGTGCCAGCACCCACACAGACAGGGACGAGCAGTACTTC. This chain uses TRBV6-5 with TRBJ2-7, with 7 bases lining up with TRBD1. J gave up 5 bases and V 7 bases, and 8 bases lay outside the gene matches. CDR3 length: 13 residues. CDR1 and CDR2 from the germline V gene are MNHEY and SVGAGI.

The CDR3 nucleotides read TGTGCCAGCAGCTCCCTAGCTCAAGAGACCCAGTACTTC. Amino acids: CASSSLAQETQYF. This chain connects TRBV7-2 to TRBJ2-5; D is possibly TRBD2 (5 bases). Germline V gives CDR1 SGHTA, CDR2 FQGNSA. The CDR3 is made up of 13 amino acids. V lost 4 bases, J lost 2 bases, and 8 bases lay in between.

The chain has TRBV5-1 and TRBJ2-1; D is uncertain. V was shortened by 4 bases and J by 10 bases, with 6 bases between the two germline ends. The CDR3 runs to 10 residues. Germline values: CDR1 SGHRS, CDR2 YFSETQ. CDR3 bases: TGCGCCAGCAGCCGACAAGAGCAGTTCTTC. Protein sequence: CASSRQEQFF.

This chain joins TRBV6-5 and TRBJ2-3, with 8 positions matching TRBD1. Trimming took 6 bases from V and 3 from J; bases not matched to a gene: 5. This CDR3 region has 14 residues. Germline CDR1 is MNHEY and CDR2 is SVGAGI. The CDR3, as DNA: TGTGCCAGCAGCCGACAGGGGAAGACAGATACGCAGTATTTT. It codes for CASSRQGKTDTQYF.

The rearrangement joins TRBV27 to TRBJ2-2; D is unclear. The CDR3 contains 14 residues. Trimming removed 6 bases from V and 5 bases from J, with 13 bases in between. CDR1 is MNHEY and CDR2 is SMNVEV in the germline V gene (reference sequence). The CDR3 protein is CASSPVSWTGELFF. CDR3 bases: TGTGCCAGCAGCCCCGTGAGTTGGACCGGGGAGCTGTTTTTT.

The rearrangement uses TRBV7-2 and TRBJ1-6, with D perhaps matching TRBD1 (5 bases). Looked up from germline, CDR1 is SGHTA and CDR2 is FQGNSA. V dropped 6 bases and J dropped 4 bases, with 13 bases sitting between them. The CDR3 has 15 amino acids. The CDR3 DNA follows: TGTGCCAGCAGGCGGGACGGGCAGTATAATTCACCCCTCCACTTT. Amino acid sequence: CASRRDGQYNSPLHF.

The chain is built from TRBV27 and TRBJ2-3; 10 positions agree with TRBD2. Germline CDR1 and CDR2: MNHEY and SMNVEV (reference sequence). The CDR3 extends over 16 amino acids. The J segment lost 2 bases and the V segment lost 3 bases, leaving 5 bases of the junction unmatched. CDR3 in DNA: TGTGCCAGCAGTTTTACAGCGGGGGGGCCCACAGATACGCAGTATTTT. Protein: CASSFTAGGPTDTQYF.

V usage is TRBV5-1 and J usage is TRBJ1-2; 7 bases fit TRBD1. This CDR3 is built from 14 residues. V dropped 4 bases and J dropped 4; count of bases not matched to a gene: 7. Germline-derived CDR1 and CDR2 are SGHRS and YFSETQ. The DNA for the CDR3 is TGCGCCAGCAGCCGGGGGACAGATAGCTATGGCTACACCTTC. It yields the protein CASSRGTDSYGYTF.

The rearrangement uses TRBV5-1 and TRBJ1-2; D is possibly TRBD1 (5 bases). Trimming pared 1 base from V and 5 bases from J, leaving 18 bases between. This CDR3 has 16 residues. Germline CDR1 is SGHRS and CDR2 is YFSETQ. The CDR3 protein is CASSLRGNHSWYGYTF. CDR3 coding DNA: TGCGCCAGCAGCTTGAGGGGTAACCACAGCTGGTATGGCTACACCTTC.

The chain has TRBV4-3 and TRBJ2-4, with 7 bases lining up with TRBD2. CDR3 size: 19 residues. Germline V gives CDR1 LGHNA, CDR2 YSLEER. V was clipped by 3 bases and J by 0 bases; unmatched bases: 14. CDR3 DNA: TGCGCCAGCAGCCAGCGGAAGCGGGGACTCCAGCTAGCCAAAAACATTCAGTACTTC. Protein sequence: CASSQRKRGLQLAKNIQYF.

This clone was counted a few times. The rearrangement joins TRBV5-4 to TRBJ2-7; D not certain. The CDR3 extends over 11 amino acids. Germline loops: CDR1 SGHNT, CDR2 YYREEE (reference sequence). V was cut by 4 bases and J by 6 bases, with 8 bases left in between. Here the CDR3 DNA reads TGTGCCAGCAGCGCAGATGTCGAGCAGTACTTC. Protein product: CASSADVEQYF.

This rearrangement joins TRBV7-9 to TRBJ2-7; TRBD1 aligns across 9 bases. Germline CDR1 reads SEHNR; CDR2 reads FQNEAQ (reference sequence). The CDR3 runs to 16 residues. Trimming took 4 bases from V and 2 from J; bases not matched to a gene: 9. This chain's CDR3 is CASSSDPDRGPYEQYF. The CDR3 coding sequence is TGTGCCAGCAGCTCCGACCCGGACAGGGGCCCCTACGAGCAGTACTTC.

The chain is built from TRBV10-3 and TRBJ1-3; D is unclear. V lost 8 bases and J 4 bases, leaving 9 bases between the germline ends. This CDR3 spans 12 amino acids. Germline V gene sequence: CDR1 ENHRY, CDR2 SYGVKD. DNA for the CDR3: TGTGCCATCGGTCCCGGGGGAAACACCATATATTTT. It codes for CAIGPGGNTIYF.

The chain has TRBV3-1 (or the pseudogene TRBV3-2) and TRBJ1-3; TRBD1 matches at 9 bases. Unmatched junction bases numbered 24, after V lost 3 bases and J lost 0 bases. This CDR3 is built from 23 residues. Germline CDR1 is LGHDT and CDR2 is YNNKEL (reference sequence). The CDR3 coding sequence is TGTGCCAGCAGCCAGTCGGGGGGCAAGTCGGGACAGGGAAGATTATGCTCTGGAAACACCATATATTTT. Protein: CASSQSGGKSGQGRLCSGNTIYF.

The chain has TRBV7-2 and TRBJ1-2; a weak D match, TRBD1 (5 bases). The CDR3 is made up of 14 amino acids. The V gene lost 8 bases and the J gene lost 4 bases, with 17 bases spanning the gap. CDR1 and CDR2 from the germline V gene are SGHTA and FQGNSA. The CDR3 DNA reads as TGTGCCAGCGCCCCAAGTTTGGGGGGCTATGGCTACACCTTC. Its protein is CASAPSLGGYGYTF.

The chain is built from TRBV30 and TRBJ2-3; D is ambiguous. Germline values: CDR1 GTSNPN, CDR2 SVGIG (reference sequence). The CDR3 is 14 amino acids. V was shortened by 1 base and J by 0 bases, with 8 bases between the two germline ends. The CDR3, as DNA: TGTGCCTGGAGTGCCGTTTTGAGCACAGATACGCAGTATTTT. This encodes CAWSAVLSTDTQYF.

V and J are TRBV4-1 and TRBJ2-6; possible D gene TRBD2, 6 bases. The V gene lost 3 bases and the J gene lost 0 bases, with 9 bases spanning the gap. Looked up from germline, CDR1 is MGHRA and CDR2 is YSYEKL. The CDR3 runs 16 residues. The CDR3: CASSHRGLSGANVLTF. The CDR3 DNA reads as TGCGCCAGCAGCCACCGGGGACTCTCTGGGGCCAACGTCCTGACTTTC.

The V gene is TRBV6-2 or TRBV6-3, the J gene TRBJ1-1; perhaps TRBD1 as D (5 bases). Between the trimmed V and J ends, which lost 2 bases and 7 bases, there was a span of 17 bases. CDR1 and CDR2 from the germline V gene are MNHEY and SVGEGT. The CDR3 loop spans 15 amino acids. The CDR3 coding sequence is TGTGCCAGCAGTTACCCCCTGACCGGGAGGGGTGAAGCTTTCTTT. Translated, it gives CASSYPLTGRGEAFF.

This clone was detected only once. The chain recombines TRBV19 with TRBJ2-1, with TRBD2 identical over 9 bases. CDR1 and CDR2 (germline): LNHDA, SQIVND (reference sequence). With V trimmed by 11 bases and J by 6 bases, 11 bases remained unmatched. CDR3 size: 14 residues. For the CDR3, the DNA is TGTGCCTCCGGGGCGGGCGGGGGGGCCAATGAGCAGTTCTTC. Amino acids: CASGAGGGANEQFF.

The chain carries TRBV30 and TRBJ1-2; perhaps TRBD1 as D (6 bases). The CDR3 has 16 residues. V lost 3 bases and J lost 4, with 21 bases in between. Germline CDR1 is GTSNPN and CDR2 is SVGIG (reference sequence). The DNA for the CDR3 is TGTGCCTGGAGGAAGGGGGTACCCCCCTTTTTCTATGGCTACACCTTC. Translated, it gives CAWRKGVPPFFYGYTF.

The rearrangement joins TRBV7-9 to TRBJ2-2; 9 nucleotides agree with TRBD2. Looked up from germline, CDR1 is SEHNR and CDR2 is FQNEAQ (reference sequence). Trimming at V came to 3 bases and at J to 1 base, leaving 12 bases not matched to a gene. The CDR3 loop spans 19 amino acids. The CDR3 protein is CASSLWRPKRGVNTGELFF. DNA of the CDR3: TGTGCCAGCAGCTTGTGGCGACCCAAGCGGGGGGTGAACACCGGGGAGCTGTTTTTT.

The V call is TRBV23-1, the J call TRBJ1-2; TRBD1 might be the D (6 bases). TRBV23-1 is marked as an open reading frame, function uncertain. This CDR3 comprises 14 residues. Trimming removed 3 bases at V and 8 bases at J, with 16 bases between. CDR3 loop: CASSHPQGKRGYTF. CDR3 in DNA: TGCGCCAGCAGTCACCCTCAGGGGAAGCGCGGCTACACCTTC.

This chain links TRBV2 with TRBJ1-1, with D maybe TRBD1 (5 bases). With 8 bases removed from V and 0 bases from J, the gap between germline ends came to 13 bases. The CDR3 runs 14 residues. The germline gives CDR1 SNHLY, CDR2 FYNNEI. The CDR3 region is CASGTGRMNTEAFF. The DNA of the CDR3 is TGTGCCAGCGGGACCGGGAGAATGAACACTGAAGCTTTCTTT.

V usage is TRBV11-3 and J usage is TRBJ1-2; D might be TRBD1 (5 bases). Germline-derived CDR1 and CDR2 are SGHNT and YENEEA. This CDR3 contains 12 residues. The ends were cut back, 2 bases at V and 8 bases at J, with 9 bases in the middle. The DNA of the CDR3 is TGTGCCAGCAGCTTATCGGGGGAAGGCTACACCTTC. Translation: CASSLSGEGYTF. Supplemented by reference TRBV11-3 and TRBJ1-2, the full variable domain reads EAGVVQSPRYKIIEKKQPVAFWCNPISGHNTLYWYLQNLGQGPELLIRYENEEAVDDSQLPKDRFSAERLKGVDSTLKIQPAELGDSAVYLCASSLSGEGYTFGSGTRLTVV.

V gene TRBV11-3 combines with J gene TRBJ1-1, with a possible D match to TRBD1 (5 bases). V lost 7 bases to trimming and J lost 0 bases, with 12 bases between them. The CDR3 loop spans 14 amino acids. The V gene's germline CDR1 is SGHNT and CDR2 YENEEA. The CDR3 loop reads CASIKGQMNTEAFF. The CDR3 coding sequence is TGTGCCAGCATCAAGGGGCAGATGAACACTGAAGCTTTCTTT.

The chain combines TRBV27 with TRBJ1-5; a possible D gene is TRBD1 (5 bases). The CDR3 covers 15 residues. Trimming took off 3 bases at V and 0 bases at J, with 9 bases between the two ends. CDR1 is MNHEY and CDR2 is SMNVEV in the germline V gene (reference sequence). The CDR3: CASSFGGDSNQPQHF. CDR3 DNA: TGTGCCAGCAGTTTTGGGGGGGATAGCAATCAGCCCCAGCATTTT.